This T cell receptor (beta chain) came from a study of blood T cell repertoires in COVID-19. Study overall: T cells, B-cell-depleted T cells, or PBMCs provided the cDNA or gDNA that served as material.

V was shortened by 3 bases and J by 6 bases, with 11 bases between the two germline ends. Per germline, CDR1 SGHTA and CDR2 FQGNSA. This CDR3 has 13 residues. Authors' analysis steps: Amplification of reference gene primers provided the estimated nucleated cell counts. Sequenced by immunoSEQ multiplex PCR; TCRdb stores in-frame clones only, minus some. The DNA gave D and trimming, while V, J and clone size come from that table. This table holds roughly 120,000 clones, about 85% found once. V and J are TRBV7-2 and TRBJ1-2; no reliable D call. Sequences were obtained from peripheral blood. The receptor's source is a man aged 80 or over with acute or convalescent COVID-19. The CDR3, as DNA: TGTGCCAGCAGCTTGGAGGGTTTGAATGGCTACACCTTC. Residues: CASSLEGLNGYTF. Full variable domain (remainder filled in from reference TRBV7-2 and TRBJ1-2): GAGVSQSPSNKVTEKGKDVELRCDPISGHTALYWYRQSLGQGLEFLIYFQGNSAPDKSGLPSDRFSAERTGGSVSTLTIQRTQQEDSAVYLCASSLEGLNGYTFGSGTRLTVV.